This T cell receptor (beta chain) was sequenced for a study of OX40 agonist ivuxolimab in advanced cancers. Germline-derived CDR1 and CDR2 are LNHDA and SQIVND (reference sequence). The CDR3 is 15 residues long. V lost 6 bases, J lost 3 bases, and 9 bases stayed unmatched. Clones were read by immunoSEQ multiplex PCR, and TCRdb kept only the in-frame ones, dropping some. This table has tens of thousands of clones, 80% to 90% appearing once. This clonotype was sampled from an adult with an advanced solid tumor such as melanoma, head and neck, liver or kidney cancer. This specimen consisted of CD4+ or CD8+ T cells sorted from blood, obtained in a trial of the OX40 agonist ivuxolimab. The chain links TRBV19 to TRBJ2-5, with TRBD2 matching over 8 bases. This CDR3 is CASSLLAEFKETQYF. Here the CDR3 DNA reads TGTGCCAGTAGCCTACTAGCGGAATTTAAAGAGACCCAGTACTTC.